A single sample is the source of the 25 T cell receptor beta chains below, sequenced in a study of monozygotic twins with inflammatory bowel disease. Reanalyzing the 5' RACE reads, TCRdb keeps one entry per CDR3 protein, without DNA. The sample totals more than 300,000 distinct CDR3 sequences; its top ten clones hold roughly 2.6%. Input material: blood. The receptors stem from a human donor with ulcerative colitis or Crohn's disease, or a healthy co-twin of an affected twin (not recorded which).

The rearrangement uses TRBV30 and TRBJ1-4. Germline loops: CDR1 GTSNPN, CDR2 SVGIG (reference sequence). CDR3 length: 12 residues. This CDR3 reads CAWSVRMEKLFF.

The chain uses TRBV6-2 or TRBV6-3 and TRBJ1-1; TCRdb's D call, TRBD1, is unchecked because there is no DNA. Germline loops: CDR1 MNHEY, CDR2 SVGEGT. The CDR3 spans 15 residues. CDR3 in amino acids: CASSTWDRVNTEAFF.

The chain links TRBV29-1 to TRBJ2-5; TCRdb reports TRBD1, a call that lacks DNA to check it against. Per the germline V gene, CDR1 is SQVTM and CDR2 is ANQGSEA. The CDR3 has 13 amino acids. The CDR3 region is CSVGQGRLETQYF.

The V gene is TRBV7-2, the J gene TRBJ2-7; TCRdb returns TRBD2, unconfirmable since there is no DNA. The CDR3 covers 16 residues. Germline lookup yields CDR1 SGHTA and CDR2 FQGNSA. CDR3 in amino acids: CASSLEALSLSHEQYF.

The J gene is TRBJ2-7, the V gene TRBV5-1; TCRdb's D call of TRBD1 is untestable without DNA. The V gene's germline CDR1 is SGHRS and CDR2 YFSETQ. The CDR3 consists of 16 residues. The CDR3 sequence is CASSLGTGTLSYEQYF.

The chain has TRBV14 and TRBJ1-2; TCRdb's D call, TRBD1, is unchecked because there is no DNA. Germline V gene sequence: CDR1 SGHDN, CDR2 FVKESK. The CDR3 has 18 amino acids. The CDR3 is CASSQTGTANPHNYGYTF. The variable domain in full, completed from reference TRBV14 and TRBJ1-2, reads EAGVTQFPSHSVIEKGQTVTLRCDPISGHDNLYWYRRVMGKEIKFLLHFVKESKQDESGMPNNRFLAERTGGTYSTLKVQPAELEDSGVYFCASSQTGTANPHNYGYTFGSGTRLTVV.

V and J are TRBV27 and TRBJ1-3. The CDR3 runs 14 residues. CDR1 is MNHEY, CDR2 SMNVEV, per germline (reference sequence). CDR3: CASSLQPSGNTIYF.

V gene TRBV7-3 combines with J gene TRBJ2-2; without DNA, the TCRdb call of TRBD1 cannot be checked. This CDR3 has 15 residues. From germline, CDR1 is SGHTA and CDR2 FQGTGA. The CDR3 is CASSLISGDTGELFF.

The J gene is TRBJ2-5, the V gene TRBV29-1; the D call of TRBD2 rests on TCRdb alone, since no DNA is present to check it. The germline V gene encodes CDR1 SQVTM and CDR2 ANQGSEA. CDR3 length: 13 amino acids. The CDR3 sequence is CSVERGLVETQYF.

The CDR3 protein is CASSFGGHNQPQHF. V and J are TRBV27 and TRBJ1-5. Germline CDR1 and CDR2: MNHEY and SMNVEV (reference sequence). This CDR3 contains 14 residues.

V is TRBV7-2 and J is TRBJ1-5; TCRdb's D call, TRBD1, is unchecked because there is no DNA. The CDR3 runs 13 residues. The germline CDR1 and CDR2 sequences are SGHTA and FQGNSA. The CDR3 loop is CASSAGMYQPQHF. Variable domain in full (rest from reference TRBV7-2 and TRBJ1-5): GAGVSQSPSNKVTEKGKDVELRCDPISGHTALYWYRQSLGQGLEFLIYFQGNSAPDKSGLPSDRFSAERTGGSVSTLTIQRTQQEDSAVYLCASSAGMYQPQHFGDGTRLSIL.

The chain couples TRBV20-1 to TRBJ1-4. This CDR3 spans 15 amino acids. Germline V lookup: CDR1 DFQATT, CDR2 SNEGSKA (reference sequence). This CDR3 is CSALGPVRGMEKLFF.

The chain combines TRBV7-9 with TRBJ1-1; there is no DNA to check the TCRdb D call of TRBD1. This CDR3 contains 14 residues. The germline V gene has CDR1 SEHNR and CDR2 FQNEAQ (reference sequence). CDR3 sequence: CASHPQGIATEAFF.

The V and J genes are TRBV11-2 and TRBJ2-1; there is no DNA to check the TCRdb D call of TRBD1. CDR1 is SGHAT, CDR2 FQNNGV, per germline. This CDR3 is 18 amino acids long. CDR3 amino acids: CASSFGPRGGQIYNEQFF.

The chain employs TRBV6-5 and TRBJ2-2; absent DNA, TCRdb's TRBD1 call cannot be checked. From germline, CDR1 is MNHEY and CDR2 SVGAGI. CDR3 length: 16 residues. The CDR3 region is CASSYLPRQAPGELFF.

This chain joins TRBV5-1 and TRBJ2-1; absent DNA, TCRdb's TRBD1 call cannot be checked. The CDR3 length is 16 residues. The germline V gene has CDR1 SGHRS and CDR2 YFSETQ. The CDR3 sequence: CASSAEGRSSYNEQFF.

This chain connects TRBV19 to TRBJ2-7. Germline V CDR1 and CDR2: LNHDA, SQIVND (reference sequence). The CDR3 contains 11 residues. Here the CDR3 reads CASSNLYEQYF.

This sequence joins TRBV10-3 and TRBJ2-7. The CDR3 sequence is 14 residues long. Germline V gene sequence: CDR1 ENHRY, CDR2 SYGVKD. Here the CDR3 reads CAISDSGSSYEQYF.

The chain links TRBV12-3 or TRBV12-4 to TRBJ1-1. CDR3 length: 14 amino acids. The CDR3 is CASSLRPGGTEAFF.

V usage is TRBV7-8 and J usage is TRBJ2-5; TCRdb proposes TRBD1, but this gene call is untestable without DNA. The germline gives CDR1 SGHVS, CDR2 FQNEAQ. This CDR3 region has 16 residues. This CDR3 is CASSLTRGPGGETQYF.

J is TRBJ2-7 and V is TRBV30. The CDR3 is made up of 13 amino acids. Germline lookup yields CDR1 GTSNPN and CDR2 SVGIG (reference sequence). The CDR3 is CAWSATVYYEQYF.

V is TRBV30 and J is TRBJ2-7. Germline lookup yields CDR1 GTSNPN and CDR2 SVGIG (reference sequence). This CDR3 has 12 amino acids. This chain's CDR3 is CACREGAYEQYF.

The chain carries TRBV20-1 and TRBJ2-5. CDR1 DFQATT and CDR2 SNEGSKA come from the germline V gene (reference sequence). This CDR3 contains 13 residues. The CDR3: CSGTDGIKETQYF.

The rearrangement links TRBV19 to TRBJ1-1. This CDR3 contains 16 residues. Per the germline V gene, CDR1 is LNHDA and CDR2 is SQIVND (reference sequence). The CDR3: CASTSAGGPSNKIAFF. The complete variable domain, with remaining parts taken from reference TRBV19 and TRBJ1-1, reads DGGITQSPKYLFRKEGQNVTLSCEQNLNHDAMYWYRQDPGQGLRLIYYSQIVNDFQKGDIAEGYSVSREKKESFPLTVTSAQKNPTAFYLCASTSAGGPSNKIAFFGQGTRLTVV.

This chain uses TRBV20-1 with TRBJ1-3; TCRdb's D call, TRBD1, is unchecked because there is no DNA. The germline gives CDR1 DFQATT, CDR2 SNEGSKA (reference sequence). CDR3 length: 16 residues. CDR3 sequence: CSAPLGQKNSGNTIYF.